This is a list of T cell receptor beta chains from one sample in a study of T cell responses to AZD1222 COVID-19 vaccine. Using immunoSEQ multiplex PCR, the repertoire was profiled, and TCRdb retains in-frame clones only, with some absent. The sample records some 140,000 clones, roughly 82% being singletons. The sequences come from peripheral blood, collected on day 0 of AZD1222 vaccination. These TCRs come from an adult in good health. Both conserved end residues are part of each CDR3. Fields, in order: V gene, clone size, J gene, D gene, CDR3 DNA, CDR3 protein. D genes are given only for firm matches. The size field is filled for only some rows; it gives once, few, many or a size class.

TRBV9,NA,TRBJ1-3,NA,TGTGCCAGCAGCCTGGACGGTACTTCTGGAAACACCATATATTTT,CASSLDGTSGNTIYF
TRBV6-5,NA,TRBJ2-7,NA,TGTGCCAGCAGTTACGACACCACCTCCTACGAGCAGTACTTC,CASSYDTTSYEQYF
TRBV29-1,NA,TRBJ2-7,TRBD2,TGCAGCGTTGATTCTGCGGGGGGGGCTGGCTACGAGCAGTACTTC,CSVDSAGGAGYEQYF
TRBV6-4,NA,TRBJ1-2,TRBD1,TGTGCCAGCAGTACCGGGACAGGGAACGATGGCTACACCTTC,CASSTGTGNDGYTF
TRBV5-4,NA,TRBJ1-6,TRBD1,TGTGCCAGCAGCTTGGCCGGGACAGGCAATTCACCCCTCCACTTT,CASSLAGTGNSPLHF
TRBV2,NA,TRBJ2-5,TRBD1,TGTGCCAGCAGTGGGGGACAGGGCCAAGAGACCCAGTACTTC,CASSGGQGQETQYF
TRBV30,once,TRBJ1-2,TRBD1,TGTGCCTGGAGAGTTGACAGGGTCTATGGCTACACCTTC,CAWRVDRVYGYTF
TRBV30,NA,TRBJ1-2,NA,TGTGCCTGGAGCCCCCCGGGGGCGCGTGACTATGGCTACACCTTC,CAWSPPGARDYGYTF
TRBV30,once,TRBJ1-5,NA,TGTGCCTCCGCGACAGACAGCAATCAGCCCCAGCATTTT,CASATDSNQPQHF
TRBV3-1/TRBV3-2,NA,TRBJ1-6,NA,TGTGCCAGCAGCTCCGGGGGTATCCATAATTCACCCCTCCACTTT,CASSSGGIHNSPLHF
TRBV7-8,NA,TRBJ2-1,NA,TGTGCCAGCAGCTTAGTTGCGGGGAACAATGAGCAGTTCTTC,CASSLVAGNNEQFF
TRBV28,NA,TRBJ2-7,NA,TGTGCCAGCACTAAACAGAGATCGAGCTCCTACGAGCAGTACTTC,CASTKQRSSSYEQYF
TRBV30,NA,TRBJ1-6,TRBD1,TGTGCCTGGAGTGTAGGGGGACAGGGGAATAATTCACCCCTCCACTTT,CAWSVGGQGNNSPLHF
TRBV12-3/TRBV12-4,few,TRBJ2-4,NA,TGTGCCAGCAGTGGGGTAAACATTCAGTACTTC,CASSGVNIQYF
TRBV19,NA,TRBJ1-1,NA,TGTGCCAGTAGTATAGCTGGCAGGGGAAACCCGAACACTGAAGCTTTCTTT,CASSIAGRGNPNTEAFF
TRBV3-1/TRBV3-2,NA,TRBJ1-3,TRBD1,TGTGCCAGCAGCCAACCCGGGACAGGGTTTTCCTCTGGAAACACCATATATTTT,CASSQPGTGFSSGNTIYF
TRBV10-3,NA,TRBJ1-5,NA,TGTGCCATCAGGGACATGAATCAGCCCCAGCATTTT,CAIRDMNQPQHF
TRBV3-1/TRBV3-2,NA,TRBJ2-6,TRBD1,TGTGCCAGCAGCCGAGGGACAGGGTACGTCCTGACTTTC,CASSRGTGYVLTF
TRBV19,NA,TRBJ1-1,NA,TGTGCCAGTAGTATAATCCCGCAGGCTGAAGCTTTCTTT,CASSIIPQAEAFF
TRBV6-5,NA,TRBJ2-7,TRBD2,TGTGCCAGCACCCTTGGGGGGGGTTCGCGCGAGCAGTACTTC,CASTLGGGSREQYF
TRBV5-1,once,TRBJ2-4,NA,TGCGCCAGCAGCTTGGCCGGGTTCAAAAACATTCAGTACTTC,CASSLAGFKNIQYF
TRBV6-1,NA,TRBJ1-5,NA,TGTGCCAGCAGCCTTGATAGCAATCAGCCCCAGCATTTT,CASSLDSNQPQHF
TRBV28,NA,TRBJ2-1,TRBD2,TGTGCCAGCAGTTTGGGGTGGCGGGGGGCGGATGAGCAGTTCTTC,CASSLGWRGADEQFF
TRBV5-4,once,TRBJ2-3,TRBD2,TGTGCCAGCAGCCGAGGTACTAGCGGGGCCACAGATACGCAGTATTTT,CASSRGTSGATDTQYF
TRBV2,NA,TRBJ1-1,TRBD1,TGTGCCAGCAGTTTGACAGGGGTGAACACTGAAGCTTTCTTT,CASSLTGVNTEAFF
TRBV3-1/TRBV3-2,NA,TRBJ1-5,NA,TGTGCCAGCAGCCAGGGGGGCAATCAGCCCCAGCATTTT,CASSQGGNQPQHF
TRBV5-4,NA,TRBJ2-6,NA,TGTGCCAGCAGCTTGGAGGGGGCCAACGTCCTGACTTTC,CASSLEGANVLTF
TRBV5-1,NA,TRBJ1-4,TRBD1,TGCGCCAGCAGTCGTCAGGGGGACGGCATCGAAAAACTGTTTTTT,CASSRQGDGIEKLFF